These 27 T cell receptor beta chains were sequenced from one sample in a study of blood T cell repertoires in COVID-19. The protocol was immunoSEQ multiplex PCR, while the TCRdb copy is restricted to in-frame clones and leaves out a portion. The sample carries over 70,000 clones, 65% to 90% recorded once. The sample comprised peripheral blood. The source is a human donor in a cohort sampled during active COVID-19.

The CDR3 DNA reads TGTGCCAGTAGCTCACTCGGGGGGCGGAACACCGGGGAGCTGTTTTTT. Translating gives CASSSLGGRNTGELFF. The chain employs TRBV19 and TRBJ2-2; D may be TRBD2 (7 bases). The ends were cut back, 6 bases at V and 1 base at J, with 15 bases in the middle. Germline V gene data show CDR1 as LNHDA and CDR2 as SQIVND (reference sequence). This CDR3 is 16 amino acids long. Complete variable domain (other parts from reference TRBV19 and TRBJ2-2): DGGITQSPKYLFRKEGQNVTLSCEQNLNHDAMYWYRQDPGQGLRLIYYSQIVNDFQKGDIAEGYSVSREKKESFPLTVTSAQKNPTAFYLCASSSLGGRNTGELFFGEGSRLTVL.

The V gene is TRBV11-2, the J gene TRBJ2-2; possibly TRBD2 for D (5 bases). The V gene's germline CDR1 is SGHAT and CDR2 FQNNGV. V was trimmed by 5 bases and J by 0 bases, leaving 16 bases between them. The CDR3 extends over 17 amino acids. CDR3 DNA: TGTGCCAGCAGCCCGAGGGTCCATATGGCGAACACCGGGGAGCTGTTTTTT. Its protein is CASSPRVHMANTGELFF.

The sample holds many counts of this clone. The chain couples TRBV2 to TRBJ1-2, with D possibly TRBD1 on 6 matching bases. Germline V CDR1 and CDR2: SNHLY, FYNNEI. CDR3 length equals 11 residues. V lost 6 bases and J lost 14, with 16 bases in between. CDR3 residues: CASRMQGSETF. CDR3 DNA sequence: TGTGCCAGCAGAATGCAGGGGTCGGAGACCTTC.

This chain uses TRBV7-8 with TRBJ2-7; TRBD1 agrees at 8 bases. Germline lookup yields CDR1 SGHVS and CDR2 FQNEAQ. The CDR3 covers 17 residues. Losses at the gene ends were 1 base for V and 0 bases for J; bases not matched to a gene: 8. In DNA, the CDR3 is TGTGCCAGCAGCTTAGTCCCCCGACAGGGGAGCTCCTACGAGCAGTACTTC. This encodes CASSLVPRQGSSYEQYF.

V is TRBV6-5 and J is TRBJ2-7; a possible D gene is TRBD1 (7 bases). The V gene lost 7 bases and the J gene lost 7 bases, with 17 bases spanning the gap. Germline-derived CDR1 and CDR2 are MNHEY and SVGAGI. The CDR3 length is 13 residues. CDR3 in amino acids: CASTLLPGGEQYF. CDR3 bases: TGTGCCAGCACCCTCCTCCCAGGGGGGGAGCAGTACTTC.

This clone has only a few counts. The chain is built from TRBV6-5 and TRBJ1-5; 7 positions match TRBD1. This CDR3 is 14 amino acids long. V shed 7 bases, J shed 6 bases, and the junction held 9 bases outside the gene matches. Germline CDR1 MNHEY, CDR2 SVGAGI. CDR3 coding DNA: TGTGCCAGCAACAAGGACAGGCGCGGTCAGCCCCAGCATTTT. As protein: CASNKDRRGQPQHF.

CDR3 region: CASETGPNYGYTF. The DNA of the CDR3 is TGTGCCAGTGAGACAGGGCCGAACTATGGCTACACCTTC. The chain is built from TRBV2 and TRBJ1-2; 7 nucleotides agree with TRBD1. The germline V gene has CDR1 SNHLY and CDR2 FYNNEI. With V trimmed by 9 bases and J by 2 bases, 6 bases remained unmatched. This CDR3 has 13 amino acids.

This chain uses TRBV15 with TRBJ2-5; unclear D gene. CDR3 length: 13 residues. Germline V lookup: CDR1 LNHNV, CDR2 YYDKDF (reference sequence). Trimming shortened V by 0 bases and J by 5 bases, and 7 bases separated the two germline ends. The CDR3 reads CATSRDRRETQYF. The CDR3, as DNA: TGTGCCACCAGCAGAGATCGTCGGGAGACCCAGTACTTC.

The rearrangement uses TRBV11-3 and TRBJ2-7, with TRBD2 as a possible D gene (5 bases). Trimming removed 5 bases at V and 0 bases at J, with 11 bases between. The germline CDR1 and CDR2 sequences are SGHNT and YENEEA. The CDR3 is 14 residues long. CDR3 DNA sequence: TGTGCCAGCAGCATTGGACGGGACTCCTACGAGCAGTACTTC. As protein: CASSIGRDSYEQYF.

The chain carries TRBV28 and TRBJ2-2; TRBD1 aligns across 7 bases. V shed 6 bases, J shed 5 bases, and the junction held 9 bases outside the gene matches. CDR3 size: 15 residues. From germline, CDR1 is MDHEN and CDR2 SYDVKM. The CDR3 DNA reads TGTGCCAGCAGATTAGGGGGCGCACGGACCGGGGAGCTGTTTTTT. It yields the protein CASRLGGARTGELFF.

V gene TRBV2 combines with J gene TRBJ1-5; 7 nucleotides match TRBD1. The CDR3 contains 14 residues. V was clipped by 4 bases and J by 4 bases; unmatched bases: 4. Germline CDR1 is SNHLY and CDR2 is FYNNEI. The CDR3 protein is CASSVRGPNQPQHF. In DNA form, the CDR3 reads TGTGCCAGCAGTGTAAGGGGGCCTAATCAGCCCCAGCATTTT.

This chain connects TRBV6-5 to TRBJ1-1, with 7 positions matching TRBD1. CDR1 and CDR2 (germline): MNHEY, SVGAGI. The ends lost 5 bases at V and 0 bases at J; junction bases unmatched: 3. This CDR3 region has 14 residues. The CDR3 sequence: CASSLGQLNTEAFF. The CDR3 nucleotides are TGTGCCAGCAGTCTGGGACAGTTGAACACTGAAGCTTTCTTT.

This clone is a singleton in its sample. The chain employs TRBV29-1 and TRBJ2-7, with D perhaps matching TRBD2 (6 bases). Germline CDR1 is SQVTM and CDR2 is ANQGSEA. The CDR3 contains 15 residues. With 8 bases removed from V and 2 bases from J, the gap between germline ends came to 22 bases. The CDR3 region is CSFTWPIGGTYEQYF. The DNA for the CDR3 is TGCAGCTTCACCTGGCCCATTGGGGGGACCTACGAGCAGTACTTC.

This clone was observed a handful of times. The chain carries TRBV7-9 and TRBJ1-1, with a tentative D call TRBD1 (6 bases). This CDR3 has 16 amino acids. Deletions cut 5 bases from V and 0 bases from J, with 16 bases between. Germline values: CDR1 SEHNR, CDR2 FQNEAQ (reference sequence). This CDR3 reads CASSLDRIQMNTEAFF. DNA of the CDR3: TGTGCCAGCAGCCTGGACAGAATTCAAATGAACACTGAAGCTTTCTTT.

This clone was seen once. The chain employs TRBV6-1 and TRBJ1-1; D is perhaps TRBD1 (5 bases). Trimming shortened V by 1 base and J by 7 bases, and 10 bases separated the two germline ends. The CDR3 contains 13 residues. Germline values: CDR1 MNHNS, CDR2 SASEGT. Written as DNA, the CDR3 is TGTGCCAGCAGTGAAGAACGACAGAGTGAAGCTTTCTTT. This translates into CASSEERQSEAFF.

Turning to this clone: This sample also contains other DNA sequences that code for the same CDR3. For the CDR3, the DNA is TGTGCCAGCAGTTATTTGCAGGGGAACACTGAAGCTTTCTTT. It is translated as CASSYLQGNTEAFF. The rearrangement links TRBV6-5 to TRBJ1-1, with a weak D call TRBD1 (5 bases). V shed 3 bases and J shed 1 base, with 9 bases lying between them. The CDR3 is made up of 14 amino acids. The germline V gene has CDR1 MNHEY and CDR2 SVGAGI.

The genes are TRBV11-3 and TRBJ2-7; D is uncertain. The V gene's germline CDR1 is SGHNT and CDR2 YENEEA. Trimming pared 6 bases from V and 5 bases from J, leaving 17 bases between. The CDR3 extends over 14 amino acids. The CDR3 loop reads CASRRSRKLHEQYF. DNA for the CDR3: TGTGCCAGCAGGCGGTCCCGCAAACTCCACGAGCAGTACTTC.

This chain links TRBV6-5 with TRBJ2-5, with 8 positions matching TRBD1. CDR1 MNHEY and CDR2 SVGAGI come from the germline V gene. With V trimmed by 5 bases and J by 8 bases, 7 bases remained unmatched. The length of the CDR3 is 13 residues. CDR3 region: CASSPRTGTTQYF. DNA for the CDR3: TGTGCCAGCAGTCCTCGGACAGGGACAACCCAGTACTTC.

The chain uses TRBV19 and TRBJ2-5; D not certain. Germline-derived CDR1 and CDR2 are LNHDA and SQIVND (reference sequence). V was cut by 10 bases and J by 0 bases, with 15 bases left in between. The CDR3 is 14 residues long. The CDR3 loop reads CATSWRRYQETQYF. Here the CDR3 DNA reads TGTGCCACTTCATGGAGACGGTACCAAGAGACCCAGTACTTC.

V usage is TRBV5-1 and J usage is TRBJ2-7; TRBD1 matches 12 bases. The CDR3 has 15 amino acids. V shed 3 bases and J 2 bases; nucleotides not matched to a gene: 3. In germline, CDR1 is SGHRS, CDR2 YFSETQ. The CDR3 nucleotides are TGCGCCAGCAGCTGGGACAGGGGGCCCACCTACGAGCAGTACTTC. This translates into CASSWDRGPTYEQYF.

The table lists this clone with a few counts. The rearrangement uses TRBV4-2 and TRBJ1-6; D uncertain. The germline V gene has CDR1 LGHNA and CDR2 YNFKEQ. The CDR3 contains 14 residues. With 0 bases removed from V and 7 bases from J, the gap between germline ends came to 7 bases. CDR3 region: CASSQDWANSPLHF. The CDR3 DNA reads TGTGCCAGCAGCCAAGATTGGGCGAATTCACCCCTCCACTTT.

This clone was seen only once. The chain joins TRBV4-2 to TRBJ2-3, with 10 nucleotides matching TRBD2. This CDR3 is built from 16 residues. Germline CDR1 LGHNA, CDR2 YNFKEQ. The J segment lost 3 bases and the V segment lost 0 bases, leaving 3 bases of the junction unmatched. The CDR3: CASSQDASGGTDTQYF. CDR3 bases: TGTGCCAGCAGCCAAGATGCTAGCGGGGGTACAGATACGCAGTATTTT.

V and J are TRBV3-1 (or the pseudogene TRBV3-2) and TRBJ2-1; TRBD1 matches at 8 bases. V lost 5 bases and J lost 3; bases outside the gene matches: 6. This CDR3 spans 15 amino acids. CDR1 and CDR2 from the germline V gene are LGHDT and YNNKEL (reference sequence). CDR3 bases: TGTGCCAGCAGCTCGGGACAGGCTGTCTACAATGAGCAGTTCTTC. This encodes CASSSGQAVYNEQFF.

The chain links TRBV10-3 to TRBJ2-7; 12 bases map to TRBD1. Germline lookup yields CDR1 ENHRY and CDR2 SYGVKD. This CDR3 is 13 amino acids long. V was clipped by 8 bases and J by 5 bases; unmatched bases: 4. The CDR3 DNA reads as TGTGCCATCGGGGACAGGGGGCCCAACGAGCAGTACTTC. Translation: CAIGDRGPNEQYF.

This clone was counted a few times. The chain has TRBV5-4 and TRBJ2-7; 7 bases line up with TRBD1. The CDR3 totals 15 residues. Trimming cost V 4 bases and J 0 bases; bases outside gene matches: 7. CDR1 is SGHNT and CDR2 is YYREEE in the germline V gene (reference sequence). The DNA for the CDR3 is TGTGCCAGCAGCCCCGGACAGGAACCCTCCTACGAGCAGTACTTC. Translation: CASSPGQEPSYEQYF.

The chain carries TRBV5-5 and TRBJ2-3; the D gene is possibly TRBD2 (7 bases). The CDR3 totals 15 residues. Germline V gives CDR1 SGHKS, CDR2 YYEKEE (reference sequence). Trimming left V 7 bases short and J 2 bases short, with 17 bases between. CDR3 coding DNA: TGTGCCAGCGGTTTACGGGGGGCGCTCACAGATACGCAGTATTTT. This gives the protein CASGLRGALTDTQYF. The full variable domain, rest sourced from reference TRBV5-5 and TRBJ2-3, is DAGVTQSPTHLIKTRGQQVTLRCSPISGHKSVSWYQQVLGQGPQFIFQYYEKEERGRGNFPDRFSARQFPNYSSELNVNALLLGDSALYLCASGLRGALTDTQYFGPGTRLTVL.

This rearrangement joins TRBV4-3 to TRBJ2-7; possible D gene TRBD1, 6 bases. Germline V gene lookup returns CDR1 LGHNA and CDR2 YSLEER. The CDR3 has 16 residues. Trimming took off 0 bases at V and 6 bases at J, with 18 bases between the two ends. CDR3 in DNA: TGCGCCAGCAGCCAAGATCAGGGACACGGGTCGTTCGAGCAGTACTTC. As protein: CASSQDQGHGSFEQYF.